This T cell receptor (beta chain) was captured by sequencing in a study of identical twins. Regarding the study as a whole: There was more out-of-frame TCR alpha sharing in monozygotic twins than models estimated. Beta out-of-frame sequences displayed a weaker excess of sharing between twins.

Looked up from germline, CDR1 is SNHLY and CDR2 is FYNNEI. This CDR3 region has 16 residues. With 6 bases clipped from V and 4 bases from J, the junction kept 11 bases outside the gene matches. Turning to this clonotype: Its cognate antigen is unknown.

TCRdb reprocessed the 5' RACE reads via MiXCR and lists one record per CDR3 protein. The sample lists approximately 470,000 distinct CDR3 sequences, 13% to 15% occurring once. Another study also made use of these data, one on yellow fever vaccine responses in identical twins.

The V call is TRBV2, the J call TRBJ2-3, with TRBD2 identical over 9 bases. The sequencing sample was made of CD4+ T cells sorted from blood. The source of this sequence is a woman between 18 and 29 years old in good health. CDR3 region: CASSVRSGGSPDTQYF. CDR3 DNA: TGTGCCAGCAGCGTGAGAAGCGGGGGGAGCCCAGATACGCAGTATTTT.